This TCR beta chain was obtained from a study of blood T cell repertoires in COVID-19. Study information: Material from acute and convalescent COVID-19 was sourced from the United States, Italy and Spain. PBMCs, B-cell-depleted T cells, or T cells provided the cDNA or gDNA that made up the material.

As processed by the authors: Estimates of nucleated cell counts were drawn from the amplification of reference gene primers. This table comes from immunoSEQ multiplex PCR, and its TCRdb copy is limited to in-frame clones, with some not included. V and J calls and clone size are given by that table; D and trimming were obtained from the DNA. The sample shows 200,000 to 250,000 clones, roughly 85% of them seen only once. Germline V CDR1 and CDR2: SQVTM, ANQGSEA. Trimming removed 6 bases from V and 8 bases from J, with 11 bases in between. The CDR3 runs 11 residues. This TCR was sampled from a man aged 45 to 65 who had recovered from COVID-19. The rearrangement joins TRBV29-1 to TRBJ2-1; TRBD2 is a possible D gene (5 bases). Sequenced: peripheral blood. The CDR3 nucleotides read TGCAGCGTAGCGAGGGATCATGAGCAGTTCTTC. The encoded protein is CSVARDHEQFF.